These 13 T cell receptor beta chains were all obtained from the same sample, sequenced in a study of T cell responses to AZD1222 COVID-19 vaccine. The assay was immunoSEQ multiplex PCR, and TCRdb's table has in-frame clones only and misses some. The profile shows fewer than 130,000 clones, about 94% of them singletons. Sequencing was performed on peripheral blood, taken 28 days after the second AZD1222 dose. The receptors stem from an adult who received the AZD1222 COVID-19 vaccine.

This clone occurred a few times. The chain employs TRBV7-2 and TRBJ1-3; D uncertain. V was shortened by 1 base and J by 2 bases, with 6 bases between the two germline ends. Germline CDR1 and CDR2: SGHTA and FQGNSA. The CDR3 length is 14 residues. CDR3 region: CASSLEATGNTIYF. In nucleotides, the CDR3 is TGTGCCAGCAGCTTAGAAGCAACTGGAAACACCATATATTTT.

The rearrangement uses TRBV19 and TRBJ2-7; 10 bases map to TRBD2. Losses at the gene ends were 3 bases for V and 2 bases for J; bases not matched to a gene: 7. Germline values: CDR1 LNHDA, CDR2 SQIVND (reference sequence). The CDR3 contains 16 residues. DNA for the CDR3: TGTGCCAGTAGTATCCTCCGGACTAGCGGCACCTACGAGCAGTACTTC. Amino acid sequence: CASSILRTSGTYEQYF.

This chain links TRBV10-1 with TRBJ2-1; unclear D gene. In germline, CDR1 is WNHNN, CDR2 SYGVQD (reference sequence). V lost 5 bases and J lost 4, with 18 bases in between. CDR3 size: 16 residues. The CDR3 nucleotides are TGCGCCAGCAGTCCCATCCTTTGGAAGGATTACAATGAGCAGTTCTTC. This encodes CASSPILWKDYNEQFF.

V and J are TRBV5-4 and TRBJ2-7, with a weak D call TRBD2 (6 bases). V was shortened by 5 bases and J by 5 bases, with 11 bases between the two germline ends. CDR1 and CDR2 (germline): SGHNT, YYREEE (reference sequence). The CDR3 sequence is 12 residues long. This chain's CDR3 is CASRGGFNEQYF. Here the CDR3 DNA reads TGTGCCAGCAGGGGGGGTTTTAACGAGCAGTACTTC.

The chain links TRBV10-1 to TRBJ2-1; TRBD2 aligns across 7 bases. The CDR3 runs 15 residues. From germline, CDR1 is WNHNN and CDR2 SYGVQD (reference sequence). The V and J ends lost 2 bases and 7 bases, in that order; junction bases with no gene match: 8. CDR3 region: CASSEERGSGNEQFF. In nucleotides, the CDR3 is TGCGCCAGCAGTGAGGAACGCGGGAGTGGGAATGAGCAGTTCTTC.

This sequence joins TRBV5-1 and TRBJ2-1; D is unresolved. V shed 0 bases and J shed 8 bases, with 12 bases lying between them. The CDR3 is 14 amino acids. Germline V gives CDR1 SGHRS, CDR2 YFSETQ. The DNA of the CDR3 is TGCGCCAGCAGCTTGGTTGGTAGGATTTATGAGCAGTTCTTC. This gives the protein CASSLVGRIYEQFF.

The CDR3 is CASSLNPIDGNEQFF. CDR3 bases: TGCGCCAGCAGCCTGAACCCGATCGACGGCAATGAGCAGTTCTTC. The J gene is TRBJ2-1, the V gene TRBV5-1, with D unclear. The ends were cut back, 4 bases at V and 6 bases at J, with 17 bases in the middle. This CDR3 region has 15 residues. Germline V gene sequence: CDR1 SGHRS, CDR2 YFSETQ.

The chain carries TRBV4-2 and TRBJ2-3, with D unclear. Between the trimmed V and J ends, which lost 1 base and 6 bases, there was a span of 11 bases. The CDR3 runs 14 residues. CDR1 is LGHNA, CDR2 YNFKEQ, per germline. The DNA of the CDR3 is TGTGCCAGCAGCCAAGGAGGAAGCGCGGATACGCAGTATTTT. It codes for CASSQGGSADTQYF.

CDR3 nucleotides: TGTGCCAGCAGCTTAATGACGAATCCGGAGACCCAGTACTTC. The encoded protein is CASSLMTNPETQYF. The V and J genes are TRBV13 and TRBJ2-5; D call uncertain. Germline CDR1 reads PRHDT; CDR2 reads FYEKMQ (reference sequence). CDR3 length equals 14 residues. Trimming left V 2 bases short and J 5 bases short, with 12 bases between.

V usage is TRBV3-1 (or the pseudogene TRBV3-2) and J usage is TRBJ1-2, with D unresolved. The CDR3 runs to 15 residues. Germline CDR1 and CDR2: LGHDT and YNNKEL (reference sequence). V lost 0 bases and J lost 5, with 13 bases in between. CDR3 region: CASSQDRATPYGYTF. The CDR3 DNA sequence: TGTGCCAGCAGCCAAGACCGGGCTACACCTTATGGCTACACCTTC.

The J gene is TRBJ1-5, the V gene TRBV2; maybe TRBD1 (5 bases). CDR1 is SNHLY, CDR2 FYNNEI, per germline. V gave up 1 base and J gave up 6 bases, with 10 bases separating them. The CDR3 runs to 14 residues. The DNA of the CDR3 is TGTGCCAGCAGTGAAGTGGTTGGGGGTCAGCCCCAGCATTTT. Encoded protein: CASSEVVGGQPQHF.

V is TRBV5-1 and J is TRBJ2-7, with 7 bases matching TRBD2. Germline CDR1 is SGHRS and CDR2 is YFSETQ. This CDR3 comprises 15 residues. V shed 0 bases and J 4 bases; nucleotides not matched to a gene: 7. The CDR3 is CASSLAGGLEYEQYF. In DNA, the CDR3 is TGCGCCAGCAGCTTGGCCGGGGGGTTAGAGTACGAGCAGTACTTC.

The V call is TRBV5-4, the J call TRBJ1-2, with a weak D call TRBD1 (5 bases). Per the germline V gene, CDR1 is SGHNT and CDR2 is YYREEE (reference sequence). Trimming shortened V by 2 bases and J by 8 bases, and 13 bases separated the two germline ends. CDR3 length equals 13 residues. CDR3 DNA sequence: TGTGCCAGCAGCTTAGGCCGGGGGATAGGCTACACCTTC. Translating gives CASSLGRGIGYTF.